The 8 T cell receptor beta chains below were found in one sample sequenced in a study of blood T cell repertoires in COVID-19. Produced via immunoSEQ multiplex PCR; TCRdb's table is partial and in-frame only. The sample includes about 190,000 clones, approximately 90% of them seen just once. The specimen sequenced was peripheral blood. These receptors came from a man aged 25-45 years with acute or convalescent COVID-19.

The chain joins TRBV11-3 to TRBJ1-6, with D hard to call. CDR3 size: 12 residues. Between the trimmed V and J ends, which lost 6 bases and 12 bases, there was a span of 12 bases. Germline-derived CDR1 and CDR2 are SGHNT and YENEEA. The CDR3 DNA sequence: TGTGCCAGCAGTTCGAACGGTGAACCCCTCCACTTT. Its protein is CASSSNGEPLHF.

The rearrangement uses TRBV7-2 and TRBJ1-2; tentatively, D is TRBD1 (6 bases). Trimming shortened V by 4 bases and J by 7 bases, and 19 bases separated the two germline ends. The CDR3 consists of 15 residues. Per the germline V gene, CDR1 is SGHTA and CDR2 is FQGNSA. CDR3 residues: CASSYKSSGAPGYTF. The CDR3 DNA follows: TGTGCCAGCAGCTACAAAAGCTCAGGGGCTCCTGGCTACACCTTC. The full variable domain, rest sourced from reference TRBV7-2 and TRBJ1-2, is GAGVSQSPSNKVTEKGKDVELRCDPISGHTALYWYRQSLGQGLEFLIYFQGNSAPDKSGLPSDRFSAERTGGSVSTLTIQRTQQEDSAVYLCASSYKSSGAPGYTFGSGTRLTVV.

The genes are TRBV7-3 and TRBJ2-3, with 9 bases lining up with TRBD2. The V gene end was trimmed by 4 bases and the J gene end by 4 bases; junction bases not matched to a gene: 6. Germline assignment: CDR1 SGHTA and CDR2 FQGTGA. The CDR3 sequence is 15 residues long. The CDR3 is CASSSLGGGADTQYF. Here the CDR3 DNA reads TGTGCCAGCAGCTCCCTGGGCGGGGGGGCAGATACGCAGTATTTT.

The gene calls are TRBV4-1 and TRBJ1-5, with 10 bases aligning to TRBD1. This CDR3 has 17 residues. V shed 2 bases and J 4 bases; nucleotides not matched to a gene: 8. Germline CDR1 reads MGHRA; CDR2 reads YSYEKL. The CDR3 region is CASSQTPGQGKNQPQHF. CDR3 DNA: TGCGCCAGCAGCCAAACCCCGGGACAGGGGAAAAATCAGCCCCAGCATTTT.

The chain combines TRBV9 with TRBJ1-1; D is unclear. Per the germline V gene, CDR1 is SGDLS and CDR2 is YYNGEE. Trimming stripped 4 bases from V and 1 base from J, with 11 bases between. CDR3 length: 14 residues. CDR3 coding DNA: TGTGCCAGCAGCCCTCGCGAGGGGAACACTGAAGCTTTCTTT. Translated: CASSPREGNTEAFF.

This clone turned up a few times. This chain links TRBV7-2 with TRBJ1-6, with 7 bases aligning to TRBD1. CDR1 is SGHTA and CDR2 is FQGNSA in the germline V gene. V gave up 6 bases and J gave up 9 bases; unmatched junction bases: 5. The CDR3 consists of 13 residues. DNA of the CDR3: TGTGCCAGCAGACGCGACAGGGCTTCACCCCTCCACTTT. This encodes CASRRDRASPLHF.

This chain joins TRBV5-6 and TRBJ1-6; 7 bases line up with TRBD1. This CDR3 has 17 residues. With 1 base clipped from V and 9 bases from J, the junction kept 13 bases outside the gene matches. Germline CDR1 reads SGHDT; CDR2 reads YYEEEE. Here the CDR3 DNA reads TGTGCCAGCAGCTTGAAGGCAGGGGGTACAATTGTTTCACCCCTCCACTTT. Protein sequence: CASSLKAGGTIVSPLHF.

This chain joins TRBV2 and TRBJ2-7; 7 bases map to TRBD1. This CDR3 contains 15 residues. V shed 3 bases and J 0 bases; nucleotides not matched to a gene: 5. Germline V gene lookup returns CDR1 SNHLY and CDR2 FYNNEI. CDR3 in DNA: TGTGCCAGCAGTGATACAGGGGTAAGCTCCTACGAGCAGTACTTC. Its translation: CASSDTGVSSYEQYF.